What follows describes a single T cell receptor beta chain. The sample holds a few counts of this clone. There is no known antigen for this receptor. Nothing much larger sits one base from this clone, and base qualities are not available. TCR CDR3 regions were amplified from genomic DNA by multiplex PCR using the deep immunoSEQ assay. Extracted genomic DNA from each cell subset was spread evenly across all wells of several immunoSEQ 96-well plates, with each plate serving as a replicate. For sorted subsets, roughly 200 ng of genomic DNA, equivalent to 25,000 to 30,000 T cell genomes, went into each replicate PCR. Purified libraries were measured with a Qubit 3.0 fluorometer, size-checked on a Bioanalyzer 2100, and measured again with the KAPA Library Quantification kit. Every immunoSEQ 96-well plate was sequenced on a dedicated single-read 150-cycle Illumina NextSeq 550 flow cell. Per the source publication's procedure: Because the immunoSEQ output included only junctional sequences and no quality scores, the filtering could not be the same as the filtering used for full-length reads. Sequences were annotated with PyIR, a Python wrapper for IgBLAST v1.9, using IMGT germline references to assign V/J genes and CDR3. Any read was removed if the V/J assignment was weak (E-value above 1e-6), the CDR3 was missing, or the read contained stop codons, out-of-frame junctions, or ambiguous translated residues. V3J clonotypes were defined as sequences sharing an identical inferred V gene, J gene, and CDR3 amino acid sequence. Percentage overlap between repertoires was computed as shared unique clonotypes divided by the size of the smaller repertoire. Repertoire richness was assessed with RTK rarefaction, the Chao1 estimator, and Recon v2.1 estimates of unobserved clonotypes. Generation probabilities were computed with OLGA for all TCRbeta clonotypes obtained by the gDNA method from several donors. Held by TCRdb, this immuneACCESS table contains in-frame sequences only and omits some clones. Under half of the omission traces to an unresolved V gene where checked; the cause of the rest is unknown. Clonal size and the V and J genes are those of that table, whereas D and trimming came from the DNA. This sample is represented by about 980,000 clones; roughly 72% of them were singletons. The ten biggest clones cover about 1.5% of the sample.

Spanning cysteine to phenylalanine, the CDR3 consists of 15 amino acids. Only the CDR3 portion is preserved as DNA: 45 bases, with reading frame beginning at the first base. Trimming removed 0 bases from V and 4 bases from J, leaving 10 bases between the germline ends. According to the germline V gene (reference sequence), CDR1 reads SGHNT and CDR2 reads YYREEE. The data belong to a study of shared clonotypes between healthy human individuals (dated by TCRdb to 2018 to 2021). About the full investigation: The cohort included three men and two women between 18 and 49 years of age. For each donor, CD4 naive and CD4 memory were each run on three plates, CD8 naive on two plates, and CD8 memory on one plate. To estimate repertoire size and how much clonotypes are shared between individuals, the study performed deep sequencing of blood TCR repertoires from a few healthy adults. To increase sequencing depth and limit assay-specific biases, TCR repertoire library preparation and sequencing were carried out by different laboratories using diverse techniques. Per donor, leukapheresis produced somewhere between about 0.94 and 8.9 billion PBMCs.

Broad study findings and their caveats: Naive subsets generally had larger estimated clonotype richness than memory subsets did. Compared with non-shared clonotypes, clonotypes shared by all four sorted-subset donors had higher generation probabilities. Because the study included only a small number of donors, the genetic and exposure-history diversity represented was limited. Sampling was limited to blood, and TCR repertoires in tissue likely differ from TCR repertoires in blood. Based on pairwise subsampling, the degree of clonotype sharing among donors was expected to be affected by sequencing depth. Across four donors, about 4.5% of naive CD4, roughly 3.8% of naive CD8, approximately 2.5% of memory CD4, and about 0.4% of memory CD8 clonotypes were shared. Rarefaction of sorted-subset datasets indicated incomplete sequencing despite the large sequencing depth.

Donors were healthy HIV-negative adults with no recently reported acute infections or vaccinations. All donors were Caucasian adults living in Nashville, Tennessee, USA. CD4+ T cells were enriched by magnetic negative selection; naive cells were then positively selected on CD45RA, and the negative fraction formed the memory subset. Blood was collected by leukapheresis, and PBMCs were isolated by Ficoll-Histopaque density gradient centrifugation and then cryopreserved in liquid nitrogen vapor phase. Purity and quantity of every magnetically sorted T cell population were checked by analytical flow cytometry. Each sorted fraction had its genomic DNA isolated and then quantified by UV absorbance on a Nanodrop 2000c.

The clonotype comes from a man between 18 and 35 years old in good health. Sequencing was performed on memory CD4+ T cells sorted from blood. The cell subset or site label of this sample denotes: CD45RA-negative fraction. The chain is made from TRBV5-4 and TRBJ2-2; matching of 5 bases hints at TRBD2 as the D gene. For the CDR3, the sequence is CASSLGETLTGELFF. In nucleotides, the sequence is TGTGCCAGCAGCTTGGGGGAGACCCTCACCGGGGAGCTGTTTTTT.